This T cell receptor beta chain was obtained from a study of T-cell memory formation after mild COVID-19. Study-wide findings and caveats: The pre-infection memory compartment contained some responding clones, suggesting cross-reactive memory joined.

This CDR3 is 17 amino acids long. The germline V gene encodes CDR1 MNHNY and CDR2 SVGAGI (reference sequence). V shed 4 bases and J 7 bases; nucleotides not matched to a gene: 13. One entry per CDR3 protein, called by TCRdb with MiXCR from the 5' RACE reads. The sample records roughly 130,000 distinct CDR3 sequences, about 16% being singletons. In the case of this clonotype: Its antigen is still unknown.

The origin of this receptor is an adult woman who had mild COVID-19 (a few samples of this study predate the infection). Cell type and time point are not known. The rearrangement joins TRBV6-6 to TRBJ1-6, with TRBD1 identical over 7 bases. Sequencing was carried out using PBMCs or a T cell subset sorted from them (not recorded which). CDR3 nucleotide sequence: TGTGCCAGCAGTTTTGACCACCCCAGGGACAGCAATTCACCCCTCCACTTT. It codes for CASSFDHPRDSNSPLHF.